The 22 T cell receptor beta chains in this list originate from one sample, sequenced in a study of breast tumors, draining lymph nodes, adjacent tissues. Using its own MiXCR run on the multiplex PCR reads, TCRdb lists one record per CDR3 protein. The sample carries over 130,000 distinct CDR3 sequences, 30% to 35% recorded once. Axillary draining lymph nodes of breast cancer patients supplied the node samples. The sample was axillary lymph node tissue. Receptor source: a female donor with breast cancer. Some clones in this sample may be carry-over from other donors' samples.

This clonotype was seen a few times. The chain links TRBV30 to TRBJ1-1; D gene unclear. Germline V gene sequence: CDR1 GTSNPN, CDR2 SVGIG (reference sequence). The V and J ends lost 2 bases and 6 bases respectively, with 16 bases between them. This CDR3 is 14 amino acids long. CDR3: CAWSSSSKVPEAFF. CDR3 coding DNA: TGTGCCTGGAGTTCGAGCTCGAAGGTGCCTGAAGCTTTCTTT.

This clonotype was counted at least ten times. The chain carries TRBV7-6 and TRBJ2-3; D not resolved. Germline V CDR1 and CDR2: SGHVS, FNYEAQ. Between the trimmed V and J ends, which lost 5 bases and 6 bases, there was a span of 9 bases. This CDR3 spans 12 amino acids. CDR3 in DNA: TGTGCCAGCAGCCCCCGTATGGATACGCAGTATTTT. This translates into CASSPRMDTQYF.

This clonotype was seen ten or more times. V usage is TRBV10-3 and J usage is TRBJ1-3; D might be TRBD1 (5 bases). The germline CDR1 and CDR2 sequences are ENHRY and SYGVKD. The CDR3 consists of 15 residues. Trimming shortened V by 6 bases and J by 0 bases, and 12 bases separated the two germline ends. The CDR3 sequence: CAIRSGLVSGNTIYF. In DNA, the CDR3 is TGTGCCATCAGGTCAGGGTTGGTCTCTGGAAACACCATATATTTT.

This clonotype was picked up many times. The rearrangement links TRBV3-1 to TRBJ2-3; D gene uncertain. CDR3 length: 12 amino acids. Trimming stripped 4 bases from V and 3 bases from J, with 5 bases between. Looked up from germline, CDR1 is LGHDT and CDR2 is YNNKEL (reference sequence). The CDR3 region has the DNA TGTGCCAGCAGCCTACAGACAGATACGCAGTATTTT. Encoded protein: CASSLQTDTQYF.

The gene calls are TRBV2 and TRBJ1-6; 8 bases agree with TRBD1. Germline values: CDR1 SNHLY, CDR2 FYNNEI. There are 14 residues in the CDR3. V lost 4 bases, J lost 9 bases, and 5 bases stayed unmatched. The CDR3 loop is CASSARQGSSPLHF. In nucleotides, the CDR3 is TGTGCCAGCAGTGCCCGACAGGGGAGTTCACCCCTCCACTTT. Looking up the rest from reference TRBV2 and TRBJ1-6 gives the full variable domain: EPEVTQTPSHQVTQMGQEVILRCVPISNHLYFYWYRQILGQKVEFLVSFYNNEISEKSEIFDDQFSVERPDGSNFTLKIRSTKLEDSAMYFCASSARQGSSPLHFGNGTRLTVT.

This clonotype was counted ten times or more. V usage is TRBV2 and J usage is TRBJ1-2; 10 nucleotides line up with TRBD1. V gave up 5 bases and J gave up 7 bases; unmatched junction bases: 7. The CDR3 has 14 residues. CDR1 SNHLY and CDR2 FYNNEI come from the germline V gene. The CDR3 DNA follows: TGTGCCAGCAGTTTCGTGACAGGGGGCTCTGGCTACACCTTC. Protein product: CASSFVTGGSGYTF.

This clonotype was seen at least ten times. This chain joins TRBV10-3 and TRBJ2-7; 7 bases agree with TRBD1. Per germline, CDR1 ENHRY and CDR2 SYGVKD. This CDR3 is built from 14 residues. The V gene end was trimmed by 4 bases and the J gene end by 3 bases; junction bases not matched to a gene: 6. The CDR3 DNA reads as TGTGCCATCAGTGTTGTGACAGGGTTCTACGAGCAGTACTTC. Its protein product is CAISVVTGFYEQYF.

V is TRBV6-2 or TRBV6-3 and J is TRBJ1-3, with 7 bases matching TRBD1. Looked up from germline, CDR1 is MNHEY and CDR2 is SVGEGT. This CDR3 contains 15 residues. With V trimmed by 2 bases and J by 3 bases, 4 bases remained unmatched. This CDR3 is CASSYADRDGNTIYF. The CDR3 DNA sequence: TGTGCCAGCAGTTACGCAGACAGGGATGGAAACACCATATATTTT.

The table lists this clonotype with many counts. The chain uses TRBV28 and TRBJ1-2, with a tentative D call TRBD1 (6 bases). Germline V CDR1 and CDR2: MDHEN, SYDVKM. With 3 bases removed from V and 7 bases from J, the gap between germline ends came to 21 bases. The length of the CDR3 is 16 residues. CDR3 protein: CASSFDRLGGRGGYTF. In nucleotides, the CDR3 is TGTGCCAGCAGTTTTGACCGTCTCGGGGGGCGCGGTGGCTACACCTTC.

This clonotype was counted at least ten times. The chain combines TRBV7-6 with TRBJ2-1; 7 nucleotides agree with TRBD1. The CDR3 consists of 16 residues. Germline CDR1 is SGHVS and CDR2 is FNYEAQ. With 3 bases clipped from V and 8 bases from J, the junction kept 13 bases outside the gene matches. The CDR3 DNA reads as TGTGCCAGCAGCTTGAGCTCAATAACAGGGGATCATGAGCAGTTCTTC. Translated, it gives CASSLSSITGDHEQFF. Drawing the rest from reference TRBV7-6 and TRBJ2-1, the complete variable domain is GAGVSQSPRYKVTKRGQDVALRCDPISGHVSLYWYRQALGQGPEFLTYFNYEAQQDKSGLPNDRFSAERPEGSISTLTIQRTEQRDSAMYRCASSLSSITGDHEQFFGPGTRLTVL.

This clonotype was observed a few times. The V gene is TRBV6-6, the J gene TRBJ2-7; TRBD1 might be the D (6 bases). The germline CDR1 and CDR2 sequences are MNHNY and SVGAGI (reference sequence). Between the trimmed V and J ends, which lost 5 bases and 0 bases, there was a span of 14 bases. This CDR3 has 15 amino acids. This CDR3 reads CASSHQGHSSYEQYF. The CDR3 nucleotides are TGTGCCAGCAGTCACCAGGGACACAGCTCCTACGAGCAGTACTTC.

This clonotype was seen repeatedly, ten times or more. The V gene is TRBV6-5, the J gene TRBJ1-5; 9 nucleotides match TRBD1. Trimming removed 5 bases from V and 3 bases from J; junction bases left unmatched: 5. The CDR3 runs to 15 residues. The germline V gene has CDR1 MNHEY and CDR2 SVGAGI. The chain's CDR3 is CASSKDRGINQPQHF. CDR3 in DNA: TGTGCCAGCAGTAAGGACAGGGGAATCAATCAGCCCCAGCATTTT.

On this clonotype itself: A much larger clonotype is one base distant, so this may be a read error. V gene TRBV7-3 combines with J gene TRBJ2-5; D is perhaps TRBD1 or TRBD2 (6 bases each). Germline-derived CDR1 and CDR2 are SGHTA and FQGTGA. The CDR3 spans 13 residues. As DNA, the CDR3 is TGTGCCGGCAGCATCGACCCAGGGGAGGCCCAGTACTTC. Encoded protein: CAGSIDPGEAQYF. Full variable domain (missing parts from reference TRBV7-3 and TRBJ2-5): GAGVSQTPSNKVTEKGKYVELRCDPISGHTALYWYRQSLGQGPEFLIYFQGTGAADDSGLPNDRFFAVRPEGSVSTLKIQRTERGDSAVYLCAGSIDPGEAQYFGPGTRLLVL.

This clonotype was seen more than once but under ten times. The V gene is TRBV29-1, the J gene TRBJ1-1, with D unclear. Germline V gene data show CDR1 as SQVTM and CDR2 as ANQGSEA. The length of the CDR3 is 12 residues. Trimming took 1 base from V and 0 from J, leaving 3 bases between them. CDR3 in amino acids: CSVEGMNTEAFF. CDR3 coding DNA: TGCAGCGTTGAAGGCATGAACACTGAAGCTTTCTTT.

This clonotype was found many times. V and J are TRBV4-1 and TRBJ1-5; D is undetermined. The CDR3 covers 17 residues. The V and J ends lost 0 bases and 2 bases respectively, with 14 bases between them. Germline V CDR1 and CDR2: MGHRA, YSYEKL. This CDR3 reads CASSQDPGRGRNQPQHF. In DNA, the CDR3 is TGCGCCAGCAGCCAAGATCCCGGGCGAGGACGCAATCAGCCCCAGCATTTT.

This chain joins TRBV7-2 and TRBJ2-3, with TRBD2 matching over 9 bases. The CDR3 totals 18 residues. Germline values: CDR1 SGHTA, CDR2 FQGNSA. V gave up 7 bases and J gave up 0 bases; unmatched junction bases: 14. The CDR3 here is CASTEGAGGPSSTDTQYF. In DNA, the CDR3 is TGTGCCAGCACCGAAGGGGCGGGGGGGCCCTCTAGCACAGATACGCAGTATTTT.

The table lists this clonotype with many counts. CDR3 in DNA: TGCAGTGCTAGAGACGAGGGGAAGGCCGGGGAGCTGTTTTTT. It yields the protein CSARDEGKAGELFF. This chain joins TRBV20-1 and TRBJ2-2; either TRBD1 or TRBD2 may fit D (5 bases each). Deletions cut 0 bases from V and 6 bases from J, with 11 bases between. The germline CDR1 and CDR2 sequences are DFQATT and SNEGSKA (reference sequence). The CDR3 is 14 residues long.

As to this clonotype: At one end, the junction sequence differs from germline, possibly due to a read error. The chain recombines TRBV20-1 with TRBJ2-3; D is perhaps TRBD1 (9 bases). The V gene's germline CDR1 is DFQATT and CDR2 SNEGSKA (reference sequence). The length of the CDR3 is 19 residues. CDR3: CSAPGGPGTGLTLTDTRYF. For the CDR3, the DNA is TGCAGTGCACCGGGGGGGCCTGGGACAGGGTTAACCCTGACAGATACGCGGTATTTT.

This clonotype was seen ten or more times. The chain employs TRBV2 and TRBJ2-1; D ambiguous. The CDR3 totals 12 residues. The V end was cut by 0 bases, the J end by 8 bases, with 5 bases between. Germline V gives CDR1 SNHLY, CDR2 FYNNEI. The CDR3 nucleotides are TGTGCCAGCAGTGAAGCGCTTCATGAGCAGTTCTTC. Amino acids: CASSEALHEQFF.

Note on this clonotype: One end of the junction fails to match germline, which may point to a read error. This rearrangement joins TRBV20-1 to TRBJ2-3; D possibly matches TRBD1 or TRBD2 (6 bases each). Per germline, CDR1 DFQATT and CDR2 SNEGSKA (reference sequence). This CDR3 contains 12 residues. The CDR3 protein is CSAGGRTDTQYF. The CDR3 region has the DNA TGCAGTGCTGGGGGGCGCACAGATACACAGTATTTT.

In its sample, this clonotype was seen many times. This sequence joins TRBV11-2 and TRBJ1-3; possibly TRBD1 for D (6 bases). V was trimmed by 2 bases and J by 5 bases, leaving 16 bases between them. The CDR3 totals 16 residues. Germline V gives CDR1 SGHAT, CDR2 FQNNGV. The CDR3 protein is CASSLYGQNLRNTIYF. DNA for the CDR3: TGTGCCAGCAGCTTATACGGACAGAATCTACGAAACACCATATATTTT.

This clonotype has more than one count but fewer than ten. A much larger clone lies a single base off, so this may be a read error. The missing conserved phenylalanine or tryptophan at the end of this CDR3 makes a read error likely. V usage is TRBV19 and J usage is TRBJ2-1; D could derive from TRBD1 or TRBD2 (6 bases each). Trimming shortened V by 3 bases and J by 2 bases, and 14 bases separated the two germline ends. The CDR3 consists of 16 residues. Per the germline V gene, CDR1 is LNHDA and CDR2 is SQIVND (reference sequence). CDR3 coding DNA: TGTGCCAGTAGTATGATGTCGGGGGCCCCCTACAATGAGCAGTTCTCC. Residues: CASSMMSGAPYNEQFS.